Listed below are T cell receptor beta chains from one sample, sequenced in a study of control samples from healthy donors and cancer patients. TCRdb's table, derived via immunoSEQ multiplex PCR, lists solely in-frame clones and lacks some. The data contain about 130,000 clones, approximately 90% of them seen just once; the ten biggest clones take up 2% to 2.5%. The sample comprised blood. The receptor set was obtained from a man between 18 and 29 years old in good health. Each CDR3 is given with its conserved first and last residue. The D gene is left open where the match is weak. Not every row has a clone size; where given, it reads once, few, many or a size class.

size	D	V	length	J	CDR3	DNA
-	-	TRBV6-4	13	TRBJ1-1	CASSTTRGTEAFF	TGTGCCAGCTCTACGACACGAGGCACTGAAGCTTTCTTT
-	-	TRBV5-6	15	TRBJ2-2	CASSLERANTGELFF	TGTGCCAGCAGCTTGGAACGGGCCAACACCGGGGAGCTGTTTTTT
-	TRBD1	TRBV18	12	TRBJ2-1	CAGGQGAGEQFF	TGTGCTGGGGGACAGGGGGCTGGTGAGCAGTTCTTC
-	TRBD1	TRBV4-3	13	TRBJ2-2	CASSQDRTGELFF	TGCGCCAGCAGCCAGGACAGGACCGGGGAGCTGTTTTTT
once	-	TRBV9	15	TRBJ2-7	CASSSTGTPNNEQYF	TGTGCCAGCAGCTCCACCGGGACGCCGAACAACGAGCAGTACTTC
-	-	TRBV4-1	17	TRBJ1-6	CASSHPRGRRGNSPLHF	TGCGCCAGCAGCCACCCCAGAGGCCGAAGAGGGAATTCACCCCTCCACTTT
-	TRBD1	TRBV3-1/TRBV3-2	10	TRBJ2-7	CASRGGQGHF	TGTGCCAGCAGAGGGGGACAGGGTCACTTC
-	-	TRBV29-1	13	TRBJ1-2	CSVDGKLPYGYTF	TGCAGCGTTGACGGAAAACTACCCTATGGCTACACCTTC
once	TRBD2	TRBV11-1	15	TRBJ2-2	CASSFRREGAGELFF	TGTGCCAGCAGCTTCCGTCGGGAGGGGGCCGGGGAGCTGTTTTTT
-	-	TRBV6-1	14	TRBJ2-5	CASSDPSSGETQYF	TGTGCCAGCAGTGATCCCTCAAGTGGAGAGACCCAGTACTTC
-	-	TRBV6-5	16	TRBJ2-7	CASSYDGPGDNYEQYF	TGTGCCAGCAGCTACGACGGGCCCGGGGACAACTACGAGCAGTACTTC
once	TRBD2	TRBV24-1	17	TRBJ2-1	CATSALGLAGSYNEQFF	TGTGCCACCAGTGCCCTCGGACTAGCGGGATCCTACAATGAGCAGTTCTTC
-	-	TRBV24-1	13	TRBJ2-1	CATSPPRGPHILF	TGTGCCACCAGTCCCCCACGAGGGCCCCACATCCTCTTC
-	TRBD1	TRBV5-1	17	TRBJ1-1	CASSLTRTGSGSTEAFF	TGCGCCAGCAGCTTGACAAGGACAGGGAGCGGTAGCACTGAAGCTTTCTTT
-	TRBD1	TRBV6-1	16	TRBJ1-2	CASSESPLFRGGGYTF	TGTGCCAGCAGTGAATCTCCCCTATTCAGGGGGGGTGGCTACACCTTC
-	TRBD2	TRBV3-1/TRBV3-2	18	TRBJ2-3	CASINGTSGPLSTDTQYF	TGTGCCAGCATCAACGGGACTAGCGGGCCCCTAAGCACAGATACGCAGTATTTT
once	-	TRBV5-1	14	TRBJ2-2	CASSTGPNTGELFF	TGCGCCAGCAGTACGGGACCGAACACCGGGGAGCTGTTTTTT
-	TRBD1	TRBV29-1	13	TRBJ2-5	CSVDGTGGETQYF	TGCAGCGTTGATGGGACAGGGGGCGAGACCCAGTACTTC
-	-	TRBV18	13	TRBJ2-3	CASSRSVGDTQYF	TGTGCCAGCTCACGTAGCGTGGGAGATACGCAGTATTTT
-	-	TRBV27	14	TRBJ1-2	CASSSVSSGAGYTF	TGTGCCAGCAGTTCGGTTAGTTCGGGCGCTGGCTACACCTTC
many	TRBD1	TRBV7-9	15	TRBJ1-1	CASSTYRGQNTEAFF	TGTGCCAGCAGCACCTACAGGGGACAGAACACTGAAGCTTTCTTT
-	TRBD1	TRBV5-1	14	TRBJ2-7	CASSLGQGLYEQYF	TGCGCCAGCAGCTTGGGACAGGGGTTATACGAGCAGTACTTC
-	-	TRBV6-1	14	TRBJ2-1	CASSEALGPGEQFF	TGTGCCAGCAGTGAAGCGCTTGGGCCCGGTGAGCAGTTCTTC
-	-	TRBV18	15	TRBJ1-3	CASSPLVTPGNTIYF	TGTGCCAGCTCACCACTCGTAACACCCGGAAACACCATATATTTT
once	TRBD2	TRBV7-9	16	TRBJ2-2	CASSLSGSLGTGELFF	TGTGCCAGCAGCCTTAGCGGGAGTCTCGGCACCGGGGAGCTGTTTTTT
-	TRBD1	TRBV5-1	13	TRBJ2-1	CASSSTGGNEQFF	TGCGCCAGCAGCTCGACAGGGGGGAATGAGCAGTTCTTC
-	TRBD2	TRBV5-6	16	TRBJ2-1	CASSFWRASGGDEQFF	TGTGCCAGCAGCTTTTGGCGGGCTAGCGGGGGAGATGAGCAGTTCTTC
-	-	TRBV7-2	16	TRBJ1-6	CASALVARFFNSPLHF	TGTGCCAGCGCATTAGTGGCCCGCTTTTTTAATTCACCCCTCCACTTT
few	-	TRBV4-1	14	TRBJ2-7	CASSQGLREYEQYF	TGCGCCAGCAGCCAGGGACTTCGGGAATACGAGCAGTACTTC
-	TRBD1	TRBV7-3	15	TRBJ2-1	CASSSRRGSGNEQFF	TGTGCCAGCAGCTCCCGCAGGGGGTCGGGGAATGAGCAGTTCTTC
-	-	TRBV2	19	TRBJ1-5	CASNLNDRFGETSNQPQHF	TGTGCCAGCAACCTCAACGACAGGTTCGGGGAGACTAGCAATCAGCCCCAGCATTTT